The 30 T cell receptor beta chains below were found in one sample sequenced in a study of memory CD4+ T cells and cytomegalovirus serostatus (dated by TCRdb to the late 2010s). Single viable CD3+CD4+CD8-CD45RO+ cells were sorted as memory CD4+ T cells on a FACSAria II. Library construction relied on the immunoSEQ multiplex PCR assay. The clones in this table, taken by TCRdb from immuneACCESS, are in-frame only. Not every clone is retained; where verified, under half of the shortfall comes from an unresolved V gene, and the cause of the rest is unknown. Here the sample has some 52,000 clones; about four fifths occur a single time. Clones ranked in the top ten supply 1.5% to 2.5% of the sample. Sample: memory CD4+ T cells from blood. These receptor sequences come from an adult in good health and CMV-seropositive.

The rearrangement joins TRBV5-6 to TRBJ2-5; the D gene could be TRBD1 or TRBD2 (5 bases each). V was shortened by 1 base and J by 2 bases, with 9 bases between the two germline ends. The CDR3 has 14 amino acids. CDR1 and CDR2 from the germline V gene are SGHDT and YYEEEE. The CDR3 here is CASSLLGVQETQYF. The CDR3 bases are TGTGCCAGCAGCTTGTTGGGGGTTCAAGAGACCCAGTACTTC.

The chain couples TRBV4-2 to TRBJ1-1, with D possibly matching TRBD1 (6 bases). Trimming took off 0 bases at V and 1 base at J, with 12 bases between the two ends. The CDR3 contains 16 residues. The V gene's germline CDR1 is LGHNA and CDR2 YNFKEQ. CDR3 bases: TGTGCCAGCAGCCAAGATCAGGGCAGGGGGAACACTGAAGCTTTCTTT. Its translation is CASSQDQGRGNTEAFF.

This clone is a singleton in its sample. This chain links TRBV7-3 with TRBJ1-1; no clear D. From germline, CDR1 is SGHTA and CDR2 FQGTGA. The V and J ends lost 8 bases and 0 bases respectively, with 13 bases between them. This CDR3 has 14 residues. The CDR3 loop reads CASALGGMNTEAFF. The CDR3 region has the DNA TGTGCCAGCGCCCTCGGAGGCATGAACACTGAAGCTTTCTTT.

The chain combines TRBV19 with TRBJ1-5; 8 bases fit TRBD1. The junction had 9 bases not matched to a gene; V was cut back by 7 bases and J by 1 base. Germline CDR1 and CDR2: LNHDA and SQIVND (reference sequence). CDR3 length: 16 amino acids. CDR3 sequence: CASIGSDRVSNQPQHF. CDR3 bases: TGTGCCAGTATAGGATCGGACAGGGTGAGCAATCAGCCCCAGCATTTT.

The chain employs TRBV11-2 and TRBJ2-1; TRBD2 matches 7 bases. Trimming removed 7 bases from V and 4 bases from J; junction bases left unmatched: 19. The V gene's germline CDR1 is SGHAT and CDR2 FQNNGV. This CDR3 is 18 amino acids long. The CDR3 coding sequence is TGTGCCAGCACCAGATCGGTCTTCGGCGGGAGACGTTACAATGAGCAGTTCTTC. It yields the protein CASTRSVFGGRRYNEQFF.

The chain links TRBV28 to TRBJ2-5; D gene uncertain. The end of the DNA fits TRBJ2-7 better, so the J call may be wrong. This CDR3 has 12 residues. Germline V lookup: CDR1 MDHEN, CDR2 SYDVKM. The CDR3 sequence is CASSPYGYEQYF. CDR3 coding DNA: TGTGCCAGCAGTCCTTACGGCTACGAGCAGTACTTC.

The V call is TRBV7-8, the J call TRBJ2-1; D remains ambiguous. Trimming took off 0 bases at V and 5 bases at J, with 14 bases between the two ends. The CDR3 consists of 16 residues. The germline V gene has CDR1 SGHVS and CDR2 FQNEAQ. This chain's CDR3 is CASSLARRLGNNEQFF. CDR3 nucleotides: TGTGCCAGCAGCTTAGCGAGAAGGTTGGGTAACAATGAGCAGTTCTTC.

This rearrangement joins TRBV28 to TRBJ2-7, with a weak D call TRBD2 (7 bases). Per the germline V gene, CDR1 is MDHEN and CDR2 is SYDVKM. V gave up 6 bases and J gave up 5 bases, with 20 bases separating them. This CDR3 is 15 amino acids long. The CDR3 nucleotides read TGTGCCAGCAGCACTCATGCCGGGGGGCGCGACGAGCAGTACTTC. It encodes CASSTHAGGRDEQYF.

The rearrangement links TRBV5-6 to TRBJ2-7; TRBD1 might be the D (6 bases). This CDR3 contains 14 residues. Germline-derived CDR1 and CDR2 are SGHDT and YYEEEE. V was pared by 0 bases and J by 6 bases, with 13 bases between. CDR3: CASSLEQGRVEQYF. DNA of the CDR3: TGTGCCAGCAGCTTGGAACAGGGTAGAGTCGAGCAGTACTTC.

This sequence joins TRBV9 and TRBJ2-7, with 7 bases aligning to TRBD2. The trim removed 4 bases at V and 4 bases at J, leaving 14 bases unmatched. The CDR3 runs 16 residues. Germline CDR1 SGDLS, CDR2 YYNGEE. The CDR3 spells CASSQAGRDGDYEQYF. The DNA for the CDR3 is TGTGCCAGCAGCCAGGCGGGGAGGGACGGAGATTACGAGCAGTACTTC. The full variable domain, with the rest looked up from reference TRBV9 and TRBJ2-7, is DSGVTQTPKHLITATGQRVTLRCSPRSGDLSVYWYQQSLDQGLQFLIQYYNGEERAKGNILERFSAQQFPDLHSELNLSSLELGDSALYFCASSQAGRDGDYEQYFGPGTRLTVT.

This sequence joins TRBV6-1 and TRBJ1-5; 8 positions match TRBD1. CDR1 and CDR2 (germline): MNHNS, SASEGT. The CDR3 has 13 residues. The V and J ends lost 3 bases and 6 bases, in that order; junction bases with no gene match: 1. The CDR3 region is CASSDRGRQPQHF. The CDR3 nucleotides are TGTGCCAGCAGTGACAGGGGGCGTCAGCCCCAGCATTTT.

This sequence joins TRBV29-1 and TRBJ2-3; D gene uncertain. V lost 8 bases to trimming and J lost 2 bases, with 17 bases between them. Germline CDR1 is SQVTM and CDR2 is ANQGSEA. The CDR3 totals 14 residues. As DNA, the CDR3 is TGCAGCTTCGCTAGTGGTCTGTCCACAGATACGCAGTATTTT. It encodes CSFASGLSTDTQYF.

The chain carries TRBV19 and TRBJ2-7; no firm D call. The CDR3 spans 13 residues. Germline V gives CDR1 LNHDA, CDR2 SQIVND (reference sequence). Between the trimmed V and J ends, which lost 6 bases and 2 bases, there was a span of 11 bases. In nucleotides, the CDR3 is TGTGCCAGTAGGGACCCCGGAGCCTACGAGCAGTACTTC. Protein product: CASRDPGAYEQYF.

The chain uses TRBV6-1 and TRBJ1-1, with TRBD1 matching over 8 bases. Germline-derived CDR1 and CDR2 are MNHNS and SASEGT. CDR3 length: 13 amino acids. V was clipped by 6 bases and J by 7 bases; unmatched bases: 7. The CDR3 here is CASSGTGTGEAFF. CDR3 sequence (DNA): TGTGCCAGCAGCGGTACTGGGACAGGTGAAGCTTTCTTT.

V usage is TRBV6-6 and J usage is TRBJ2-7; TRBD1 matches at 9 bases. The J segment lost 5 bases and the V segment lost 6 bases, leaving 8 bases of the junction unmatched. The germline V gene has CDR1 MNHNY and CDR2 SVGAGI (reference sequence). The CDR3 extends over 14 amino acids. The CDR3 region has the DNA TGTGCCAGCAGGGCCGGGACAGGGTATAACGAGCAGTACTTC. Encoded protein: CASRAGTGYNEQYF.

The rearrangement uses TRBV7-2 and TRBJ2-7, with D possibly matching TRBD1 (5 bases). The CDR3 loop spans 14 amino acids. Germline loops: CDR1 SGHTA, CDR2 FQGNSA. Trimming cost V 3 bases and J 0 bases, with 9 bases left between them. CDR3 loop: CASSLTADSYEQYF. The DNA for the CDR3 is TGTGCCAGCAGCTTGACAGCAGACTCCTACGAGCAGTACTTC.

The CDR3 region is CASSEGLALEQFF. CDR3 nucleotides: TGTGCCAGCAGCGAGGGACTAGCACTTGAGCAGTTCTTC. The chain carries TRBV11-2 and TRBJ2-1, with 9 bases identical to TRBD2. The CDR3 is 13 amino acids. Germline V CDR1 and CDR2: SGHAT, FQNNGV. With V trimmed by 5 bases and J by 9 bases, 5 bases remained unmatched.

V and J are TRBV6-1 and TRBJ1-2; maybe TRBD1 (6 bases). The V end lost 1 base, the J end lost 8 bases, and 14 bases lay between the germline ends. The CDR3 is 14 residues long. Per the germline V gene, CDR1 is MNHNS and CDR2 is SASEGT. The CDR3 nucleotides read TGTGCCAGCAGTGAAGTAGGGGGGAACTGGGGCTACACCTTC. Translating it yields CASSEVGGNWGYTF.

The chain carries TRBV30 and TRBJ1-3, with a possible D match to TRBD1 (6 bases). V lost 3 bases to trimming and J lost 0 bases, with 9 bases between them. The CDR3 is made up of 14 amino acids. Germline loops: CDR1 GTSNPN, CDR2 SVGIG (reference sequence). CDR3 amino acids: CAWSQGNSGNTIYF. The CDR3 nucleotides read TGTGCCTGGAGCCAGGGGAACTCTGGAAACACCATATATTTT.

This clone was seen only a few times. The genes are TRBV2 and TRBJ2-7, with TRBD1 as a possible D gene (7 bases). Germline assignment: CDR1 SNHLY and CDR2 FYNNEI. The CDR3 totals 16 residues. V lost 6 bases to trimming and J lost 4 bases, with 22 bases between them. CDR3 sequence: CASSRGTARGGYEQYF. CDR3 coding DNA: TGTGCCAGCAGCCGGGGGACAGCCAGAGGTGGATACGAGCAGTACTTC.

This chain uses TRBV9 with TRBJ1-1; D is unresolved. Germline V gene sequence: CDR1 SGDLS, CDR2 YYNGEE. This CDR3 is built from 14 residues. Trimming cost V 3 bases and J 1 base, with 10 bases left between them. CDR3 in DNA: TGTGCCAGCAGCGAAACCCTGGAGAACACTGAAGCTTTCTTT. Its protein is CASSETLENTEAFF.

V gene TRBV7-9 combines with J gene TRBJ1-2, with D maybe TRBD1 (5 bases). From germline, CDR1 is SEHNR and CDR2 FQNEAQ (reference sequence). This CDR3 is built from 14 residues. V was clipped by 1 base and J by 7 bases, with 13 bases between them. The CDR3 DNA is TGTGCCAGCAGCTTAGTTCAGCGCGGGGCTGGCTACACCTTC. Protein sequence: CASSLVQRGAGYTF.

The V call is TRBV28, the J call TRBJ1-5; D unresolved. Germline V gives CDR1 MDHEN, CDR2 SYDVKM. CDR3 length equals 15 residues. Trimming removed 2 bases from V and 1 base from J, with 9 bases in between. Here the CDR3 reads CASSLPEASNQPQHF. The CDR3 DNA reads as TGTGCCAGCAGTTTACCGGAGGCGAGCAATCAGCCCCAGCATTTT. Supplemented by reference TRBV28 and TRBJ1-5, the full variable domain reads DVKVTQSSRYLVKRTGEKVFLECVQDMDHENMFWYRQDPGLGLRLIYFSYDVKMKEKGDIPEGYSVSREKKERFSLILESASTNQTSMYLCASSLPEASNQPQHFGDGTRLSIL.

The chain's CDR3 is CASSLGRKGNTEAFF. The CDR3 region has the DNA TGTGCCAGCAGTTTGGGCAGGAAGGGGAACACTGAAGCTTTCTTT. V gene TRBV28 combines with J gene TRBJ1-1; no clear D gene. Germline-derived CDR1 and CDR2 are MDHEN and SYDVKM. Between the trimmed V and J ends, which lost 3 bases and 1 base, there was a span of 12 bases. The length of the CDR3 is 15 residues.

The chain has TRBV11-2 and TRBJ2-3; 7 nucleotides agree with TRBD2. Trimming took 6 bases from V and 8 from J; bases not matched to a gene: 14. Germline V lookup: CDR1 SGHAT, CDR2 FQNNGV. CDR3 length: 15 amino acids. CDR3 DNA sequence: TGTGCCAGCAGTCAGGGACTATCCAGCGAGGGTACGCAGTATTTT. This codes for CASSQGLSSEGTQYF. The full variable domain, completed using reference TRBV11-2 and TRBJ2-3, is EAGVAQSPRYKIIEKRQSVAFWCNPISGHATLYWYQQILGQGPKLLIQFQNNGVVDDSQLPKDRFSAERLKGVDSTLKIQPAKLEDSAVYLCASSQGLSSEGTQYFGPGTRLTVL.

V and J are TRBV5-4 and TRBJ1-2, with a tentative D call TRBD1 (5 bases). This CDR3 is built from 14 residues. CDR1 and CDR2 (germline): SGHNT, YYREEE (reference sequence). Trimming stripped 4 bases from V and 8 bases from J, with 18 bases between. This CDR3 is CASSPPGSIRGYTF. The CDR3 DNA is TGTGCCAGCAGCCCTCCAGGGTCGATAAGGGGCTACACCTTC.

CDR3 region: CASSRQGTTDTQYF. As DNA, the CDR3 is TGTGCCAGCAGCCGACAGGGAACCACAGATACGCAGTATTTT. The chain recombines TRBV11-2 with TRBJ2-3; 7 bases align to TRBD1. Trimming took 5 bases from V and 2 from J; bases not matched to a gene: 4. CDR1 and CDR2 (germline): SGHAT, FQNNGV. The CDR3 loop spans 14 amino acids.

CDR3 loop: CASSLRGTSAQETQYF. CDR3 DNA sequence: TGTGCCAGCAGTTTACGGGGGACTAGCGCACAAGAGACCCAGTACTTC. The chain employs TRBV27 and TRBJ2-5; 10 bases fit TRBD2. Germline values: CDR1 MNHEY, CDR2 SMNVEV (reference sequence). CDR3 length equals 16 residues. V lost 2 bases to trimming and J lost 2 bases; unmatched junction nucleotides: 5.

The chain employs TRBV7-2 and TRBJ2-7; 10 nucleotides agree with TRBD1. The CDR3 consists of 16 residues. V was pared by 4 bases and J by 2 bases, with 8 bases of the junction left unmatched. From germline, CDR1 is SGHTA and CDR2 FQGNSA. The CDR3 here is CASSWTGTGVPYEQYF. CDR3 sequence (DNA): TGTGCCAGCAGCTGGACCGGGACAGGGGTCCCCTACGAGCAGTACTTC.

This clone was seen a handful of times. The CDR3 DNA reads TGCGCCAGCAGCTCAGGACTAGCTACCCACGAGCAGTACTTC. This translates into CASSSGLATHEQYF. The V gene is TRBV5-1, the J gene TRBJ2-7, with TRBD2 matching over 8 bases. Germline CDR1 reads SGHRS; CDR2 reads YFSETQ. V lost 3 bases and J lost 5; bases outside the gene matches: 7. CDR3 size: 14 residues.